A selection of T cell receptor beta chains follows, all from one sample in a study of hypomethylating agent response in myelodysplastic syndrome. Profiled with immunoSEQ multiplex PCR; TCRdb holds only in-frame clones, not every one. Among under 7,000 clones, about nine tenths were seen once, and the ten largest hold 10%. Sequenced material: bone marrow, taken before or after starting hypomethylating agent treatment for myelodysplastic syndrome (not recorded which). These receptor sequences come from a human donor with myelodysplastic syndrome. The conserved cysteine and the conserved F or W are not part of the CDR3 here. Clone size is given for some rows only: seen once, a few or many times, or a class if the clone is expanded.

abundance	v_gene	CDR3aa
-	TRBV7-4	ASSLRPTRSYEQY
few	TRBV18	ASSPWGPQDGYT
-	TRBV6-4	ASSVTRNTEAF
-	TRBV20-1	SSGRLDGYT
-	TRBV29-1	SVGRGDRYNEQF
-	TRBV11-3	ASSLGGGADTQY
-	TRBV11-2	ASSPGSNYGYT
-	TRBV20-1	SAPGGYGYT
-	TRBV19	ASSIHLGQVAPGNTIY
-	TRBV29-1	SVNAFMGGGYT
-	TRBV7-2	ASSQITSFGQY
-	TRBV30	AWSRVGGAYNEQF
-	TRBV10-2	ASIALSTDTQY
-	TRBV5-5	ASSLSLAGAHEQY
-	TRBV5-1	ASSPLTGGITEAF
-	TRBV21-1	ASRRDRGFQIGNTGELF
-	TRBV30	AWSVGEKLF
few	TRBV2	ASVTDVWGSPLH
-	TRBV5-1	ASSSSTYEQY
-	TRBV10-2	ASSSQGSTTEAF
-	TRBV11-2	ASSRLTRTDLQETQY
-	TRBV7-9	ASSLVGADEQY
-	TRBV11-3	ASNSQGGTDTQY
few	TRBV27	ASSRVAGTGLGYNEQF
once	TRBV5-1	ASSPIPGQGNYGYT
-	TRBV30	AWRLGGTNYGYT
once	TRBV30	AWSSTSGTREQY
-	TRBV5-6	ASSLKGGWQPQH
-	TRBV30	AWSDRASHGNTIY
-	TRBV30	ASSMWPGNEKLF
-	TRBV5-1	ASMDSAYEQY
few	TRBV5-4	ASRWTSGSYEQY
-	TRBV18	ASSPRESSVNTGELF
-	TRBV6-6	ASSGRGAPPDTQY
-	TRBV27	ASSSGSNQPQH
-	TRBV18	ASSSDRGLTNEKLF
-	TRBV6-6	ASSLRPSTKVSPLH
once	TRBV27	ASSLNPLAINYNEQF
-	TRBV6-1	ASSDGRQNTEAF
-	TRBV2	ASSESGYSNQPQH
-	TRBV19	ASSTLPGGGNQPQH
-	TRBV5-1	ASSLEASSSYEQY
-	TRBV19	ASSTPGRAPHTQY
-	TRBV5-6	ASSLEYSPLH
-	TRBV25-1	ASSSGQRAQPQH
-	TRBV15	ATSRGTSYEQY
-	TRBV19	ASSIASGRETQY
-	TRBV4-1	ASSLYPHELGDGTGELF
few	TRBV5-4	ASSHGEGPQH
-	TRBV6-6	ASSYPDGLSNYGYT
-	TRBV27	ASSSLLGQGSYEQY
-	TRBV10-3	AISEWLAGLGDYEQY